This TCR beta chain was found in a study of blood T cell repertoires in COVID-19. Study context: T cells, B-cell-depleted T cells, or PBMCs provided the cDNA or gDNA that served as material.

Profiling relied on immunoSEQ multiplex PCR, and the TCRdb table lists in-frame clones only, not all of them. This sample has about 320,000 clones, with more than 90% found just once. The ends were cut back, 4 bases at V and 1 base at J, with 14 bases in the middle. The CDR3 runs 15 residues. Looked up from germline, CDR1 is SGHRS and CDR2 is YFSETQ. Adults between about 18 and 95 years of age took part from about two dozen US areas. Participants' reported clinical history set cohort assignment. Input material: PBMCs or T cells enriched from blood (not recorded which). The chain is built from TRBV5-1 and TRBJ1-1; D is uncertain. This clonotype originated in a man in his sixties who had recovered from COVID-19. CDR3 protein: CASSVTGDKNTEAFF. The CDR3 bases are TGCGCCAGCAGCGTAACGGGAGACAAGAACACTGAAGCTTTCTTT.